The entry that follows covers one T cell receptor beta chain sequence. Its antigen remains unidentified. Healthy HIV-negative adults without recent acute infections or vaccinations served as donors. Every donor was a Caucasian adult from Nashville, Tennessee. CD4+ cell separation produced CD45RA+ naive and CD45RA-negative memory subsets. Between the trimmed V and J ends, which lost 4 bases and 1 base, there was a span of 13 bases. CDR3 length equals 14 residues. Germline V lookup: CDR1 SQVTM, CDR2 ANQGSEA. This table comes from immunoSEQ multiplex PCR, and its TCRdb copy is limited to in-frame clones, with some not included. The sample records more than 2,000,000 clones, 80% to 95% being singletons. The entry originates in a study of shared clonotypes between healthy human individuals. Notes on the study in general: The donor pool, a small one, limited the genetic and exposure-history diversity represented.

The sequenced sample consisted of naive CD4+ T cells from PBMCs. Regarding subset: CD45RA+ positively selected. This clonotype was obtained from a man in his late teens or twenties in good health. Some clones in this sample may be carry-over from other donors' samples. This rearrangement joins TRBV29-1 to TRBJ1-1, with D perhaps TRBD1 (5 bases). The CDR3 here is CSVVGGATNTEAFF. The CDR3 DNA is TGCAGCGTTGTCGGCGGGGCAACGAACACTGAAGCTTTCTTT.